Following are 30 T cell receptor beta chains from one sample sequenced in a study of cytomegalovirus exposure and HLA in healthy donors. The PCR made use of 60 Vbeta and 13 Jbeta primers. Profiling relied on immunoSEQ multiplex PCR, and the TCRdb table lists in-frame clones only, not all of them. The table shows about 130,000 clones, with about 80% occurring only once. Sequenced: PBMCs. The receptors were gathered from a boy aged 2-9 years in good health and CMV-seronegative.

The sample holds one count of this clone. The chain uses TRBV5-6 and TRBJ2-7; a possible D gene is TRBD1 (5 bases). CDR1 and CDR2 (germline): SGHDT, YYEEEE. The V gene lost 3 bases and the J gene lost 1 base, with 17 bases spanning the gap. The CDR3 spans 16 residues. CDR3: CASSSLQGLPSYEQYF. As DNA, the CDR3 is TGTGCCAGCAGCTCGTTGCAGGGTCTACCTTCCTACGAGCAGTACTTC.

The chain uses TRBV4-3 and TRBJ2-2; D is perhaps TRBD1 (6 bases). The V gene's germline CDR1 is LGHNA and CDR2 YSLEER. Trimming took off 1 base at V and 2 bases at J, with 8 bases between the two ends. The CDR3 is made up of 15 amino acids. As DNA, the CDR3 is TGCGCCAGCAGCCAAGTGGGGGCCAACACCGGGGAGCTGTTTTTT. This sequence encodes CASSQVGANTGELFF.

V is TRBV18 and J is TRBJ1-5; 11 positions agree with TRBD1. Losses at the gene ends were 5 bases for V and 3 bases for J; bases not matched to a gene: 3. Germline V gene data show CDR1 as KGHSH and CDR2 as LQKENI. The CDR3 length is 15 residues. DNA of the CDR3: TGTGCCAGCTCAACGGGACAGGGGGACAATCAGCCCCAGCATTTT. Translation gives CASSTGQGDNQPQHF.

The chain couples TRBV10-3 to TRBJ2-2; TRBD2 matches at 9 bases. Germline CDR1 reads ENHRY; CDR2 reads SYGVKD. V shed 0 bases and J 0 bases; nucleotides not matched to a gene: 8. The CDR3 is 19 amino acids. The CDR3 loop is CAISESGSGRIANTGELFF. The CDR3 bases are TGTGCCATCAGTGAGTCGGGGAGCGGGAGGATAGCGAACACCGGGGAGCTGTTTTTT.

J is TRBJ2-7 and V is TRBV4-1; 7 bases line up with TRBD1. The CDR3 loop spans 11 amino acids. CDR1 and CDR2 from the germline V gene are MGHRA and YSYEKL. The CDR3 DNA follows: TGCGCCAGCAGCCAAGATGGGACAGAGGACGTC. Protein product: CASSQDGTEDV.

V is TRBV19 and J is TRBJ1-2; TRBD1 agrees at 9 bases. There are 16 residues in the CDR3. The V gene end was trimmed by 6 bases and the J gene end by 2 bases; junction bases not matched to a gene: 10. Germline V gives CDR1 LNHDA, CDR2 SQIVND (reference sequence). The CDR3 loop reads CASSYLTGGNNYGYTF. CDR3 DNA: TGTGCCAGTAGCTATCTAACAGGGGGCAACAACTATGGCTACACCTTC.

This sequence joins TRBV7-2 and TRBJ1-3; D unclear. V was clipped by 5 bases and J by 3 bases, with 11 bases between them. This CDR3 comprises 14 residues. The germline V gene has CDR1 SGHTA and CDR2 FQGNSA. CDR3 sequence reads: CASSPSSGGNTIYF. The CDR3 region has the DNA TGTGCCAGCAGCCCCTCCTCGGGTGGAAACACCATATATTTT.

This clone occurred once. The chain joins TRBV5-1 to TRBJ1-2; TRBD1 is a possible D gene (6 bases). CDR3 length: 13 residues. Looked up from germline, CDR1 is SGHRS and CDR2 is YFSETQ. V lost 4 bases and J lost 10, with 17 bases in between. Written as DNA, the CDR3 is TGCGCCAGCAGCACCGGGACACGGACGGACTACACCTTC. Translating it yields CASSTGTRTDYTF.

The genes are TRBV9 and TRBJ2-1, with D tentatively TRBD1 (6 bases). The germline gives CDR1 SGDLS, CDR2 YYNGEE. Between the trimmed V and J ends, which lost 3 bases and 4 bases, there was a span of 20 bases. The CDR3 is 17 amino acids. In DNA, the CDR3 is TGTGCCAGCAGCGCCTTCCCTTGGGACATAGATTACAATGAGCAGTTCTTC. It encodes CASSAFPWDIDYNEQFF. The full variable domain, completed using reference TRBV9 and TRBJ2-1, is DSGVTQTPKHLITATGQRVTLRCSPRSGDLSVYWYQQSLDQGLQFLIQYYNGEERAKGNILERFSAQQFPDLHSELNLSSLELGDSALYFCASSAFPWDIDYNEQFFGPGTRLTVL.

The chain uses TRBV29-1 and TRBJ2-7; a weak D match, TRBD2 (6 bases). Trimming removed 7 bases at V and 4 bases at J, with 14 bases between. The CDR3 is made up of 12 amino acids. Germline values: CDR1 SQVTM, CDR2 ANQGSEA. CDR3 sequence reads: CSAAGPRYEQYF. CDR3 bases: TGCAGCGCTGCGGGACCCCGTTACGAGCAGTACTTC.

The chain links TRBV19 to TRBJ1-1; 7 bases line up with TRBD1. CDR3 length equals 12 residues. Germline CDR1 LNHDA, CDR2 SQIVND (reference sequence). V dropped 4 bases and J dropped 10; count of bases not matched to a gene: 6. The CDR3 loop reads CASSTTGLGAFF. DNA for the CDR3: TGTGCCAGTAGTACGACAGGGTTAGGAGCTTTCTTT.

The chain joins TRBV7-6 to TRBJ1-1; D remains unclear. Deletions cut 2 bases from V and 3 bases from J, with 7 bases between. CDR1 and CDR2 (germline): SGHVS, FNYEAQ. The CDR3 covers 13 residues. The chain's CDR3 is CASSLFGDTEAFF. CDR3 coding DNA: TGTGCCAGCAGCTTATTCGGGGACACTGAAGCTTTCTTT.

This chain joins TRBV7-8 and TRBJ2-5, with 13 nucleotides matching TRBD2. Germline lookup yields CDR1 SGHVS and CDR2 FQNEAQ. With 11 bases clipped from V and 5 bases from J, the junction kept 8 bases outside the gene matches. CDR3 size: 14 residues. The CDR3 nucleotides are TGTGCCGGTGGACTAGCGGGAGTCGGTGAGACCCAGTACTTC. This sequence encodes CAGGLAGVGETQYF.

The genes are TRBV9 and TRBJ2-5, with TRBD2 matching 14 bases. Germline V CDR1 and CDR2: SGDLS, YYNGEE. J was trimmed by 5 bases and V by 3 bases; bases with no gene match: 9. This CDR3 comprises 17 residues. Written as DNA, the CDR3 is TGTGCCAGCAGCGACGGGACTAGCGGGAGTTTAGCGGAGACCCAGTACTTC. Translation gives CASSDGTSGSLAETQYF.

The chain recombines TRBV7-8 with TRBJ1-2, with TRBD1 identical over 7 bases. The trim removed 3 bases at V and 2 bases at J, leaving 0 bases unmatched. Germline assignment: CDR1 SGHVS and CDR2 FQNEAQ. This CDR3 has 13 amino acids. The CDR3 region is CASSFRGNYGYTF. DNA of the CDR3: TGTGCCAGCAGCTTCAGGGGGAACTATGGCTACACCTTC.

The V and J genes are TRBV30 and TRBJ1-1; D remains ambiguous. Germline V lookup: CDR1 GTSNPN, CDR2 SVGIG (reference sequence). The CDR3 consists of 15 residues. Trimming took 3 bases from V and 0 from J, leaving 14 bases between them. The CDR3 sequence is CAWSALAVMNTEAFF. CDR3 coding DNA: TGTGCCTGGAGCGCACTAGCCGTTATGAACACTGAAGCTTTCTTT.

The V call is TRBV9, the J call TRBJ2-1; D remains ambiguous. The CDR3 runs to 15 residues. Germline V gene lookup returns CDR1 SGDLS and CDR2 YYNGEE. V was cut by 1 base and J by 0 bases, with 8 bases left in between. Here the CDR3 reads CASSVFGSSYNEQFF. CDR3 coding DNA: TGTGCCAGCAGCGTATTTGGCAGCTCCTACAATGAGCAGTTCTTC.

The rearrangement uses TRBV2 and TRBJ2-3, with 11 positions matching TRBD1. V was pared by 6 bases and J by 2 bases, with 4 bases of the junction left unmatched. Germline V CDR1 and CDR2: SNHLY, FYNNEI. The CDR3 is 15 residues long. CDR3 in amino acids: CASRDRGRDTDTQYF. CDR3 DNA sequence: TGTGCCAGCAGGGACAGGGGGCGAGACACAGATACGCAGTATTTT.

The count of this clone is one. The V gene is TRBV7-2, the J gene TRBJ2-1, with TRBD2 matching over 8 bases. CDR1 and CDR2 from the germline V gene are SGHTA and FQGNSA. J was trimmed by 6 bases and V by 8 bases; bases with no gene match: 18. The CDR3 spans 17 residues. The CDR3 nucleotides are TGTGCCAGCGCCGGGACTAGGGGCCCTCTTTTTATCAATGAGCAGTTCTTC. Amino acid sequence: CASAGTRGPLFINEQFF.

The gene calls are TRBV4-2 and TRBJ2-5, with TRBD2 matching over 8 bases. This CDR3 is built from 14 residues. The V segment lost 3 bases and the J segment 5 bases; nucleotides outside the gene matches: 5. Germline assignment: CDR1 LGHNA and CDR2 YNFKEQ. CDR3 DNA: TGTGCCAGCAGCCAGACGGGACTAGACGAGACCCAGTACTTC. It yields the protein CASSQTGLDETQYF.

As concerns this clone: Additional DNA sequences in this sample encode the identical CDR3. This rearrangement joins TRBV6-4 to TRBJ2-1; TRBD2 matches 11 bases. The V segment lost 2 bases and the J segment 3 bases; nucleotides outside the gene matches: 0. The CDR3 spans 15 residues. CDR1 is MRHNA and CDR2 is SNTAGT in the germline V gene. The chain's CDR3 is CASSDLAGGYNEQFF. The CDR3 DNA reads TGTGCCAGCAGTGACCTAGCGGGAGGCTACAATGAGCAGTTCTTC.

By its share, this clone is medium-sized (0.01 to 0.1%). V usage is TRBV6-1 and J usage is TRBJ1-1; TRBD1 is a possible D gene (6 bases). This CDR3 has 14 amino acids. With 0 bases removed from V and 6 bases from J, the gap between germline ends came to 11 bases. Germline values: CDR1 MNHNS, CDR2 SASEGT. The CDR3 DNA reads TGTGCCAGCAGTGAAGCTTCAGGGGTTGCTGAAGCTTTCTTT. Its translation: CASSEASGVAEAFF.

V is TRBV5-1 and J is TRBJ2-7, with D possibly matching TRBD1 (6 bases). In germline, CDR1 is SGHRS, CDR2 YFSETQ. CDR3 length: 15 residues. The V gene lost 1 base and the J gene lost 5 bases, with 16 bases spanning the gap. Here the CDR3 DNA reads TGCGCCAGCAGCTTGACAGGGCGTTACGTCGACGAGCAGTACGTC. Translation: CASSLTGRYVDEQYV.

This rearrangement joins TRBV10-2 to TRBJ2-3, with D maybe TRBD2 (6 bases). The germline V gene has CDR1 WSHSY and CDR2 SAAADI. This CDR3 is built from 17 residues. The V and J ends lost 3 bases and 0 bases respectively, with 16 bases between them. The DNA for the CDR3 is TGCGCCAGCAGTGACGCGGGAACACCCCTTAGCACAGATACGCAGTATTTT. This sequence encodes CASSDAGTPLSTDTQYF.

This sequence joins TRBV2 and TRBJ1-5; D uncertain. There are 14 residues in the CDR3. Germline assignment: CDR1 SNHLY and CDR2 FYNNEI. V lost 0 bases and J 4 bases, leaving 7 bases between the germline ends. DNA of the CDR3: TGTGCCAGCAGTGAAGCTTCGGGTAATCAGCCCCAGCATTTT. Translation: CASSEASGNQPQHF.

This clone has a single count. The rearrangement links TRBV7-2 to TRBJ2-7, with 8 bases lining up with TRBD2. This CDR3 spans 19 amino acids. V lost 5 bases and J lost 2; bases outside the gene matches: 20. In germline, CDR1 is SGHTA, CDR2 FQGNSA. The CDR3 sequence: CASSNQGPRKTSATYEQYV. CDR3 nucleotides: TGTGCCAGCAGCAACCAGGGACCCCGGAAGACTAGCGCAACCTACGAGCAGTACGTC.

The rearrangement uses TRBV19 and TRBJ2-1, with TRBD2 matching over 7 bases. The CDR3 has 15 residues. The trim removed 1 base at V and 6 bases at J, leaving 6 bases unmatched. In germline, CDR1 is LNHDA, CDR2 SQIVND (reference sequence). The CDR3 sequence: CASSIVREKPNEQFF. CDR3 nucleotides: TGTGCCAGTAGTATAGTGCGGGAGAAACCCAATGAGCAGTTCTTC.

The V call is TRBV5-8, the J call TRBJ1-1; TRBD1 agrees at 8 bases. The CDR3 totals 17 residues. Looked up from germline, CDR1 is SGHTS and CDR2 is YDEGEE. Unmatched junction bases numbered 12, after V lost 0 bases and J lost 5 bases. The DNA of the CDR3 is TGTGCCAGCAGCTTGGGGGTTTCAGGGGGCGGGGAGACTGAAGCTTTCTTT. Residues: CASSLGVSGGGETEAFF.

Worth noting for this clone: One end of the junction fails to match germline, which may point to a read error. In the same sample, other DNA sequences code for this CDR3. The V call is TRBV11-3, the J call TRBJ2-5, with 12 bases identical to TRBD1. CDR3 length equals 14 residues. Germline lookup yields CDR1 SGHNT and CDR2 YENEEA. The CDR3 DNA is TGTGCCAGCAGCCGGGACAGGGGGCAAGAGACTCAGTACTTC. It specifies CASSRDRGQETQYF.

The V and J genes are TRBV28 and TRBJ1-1; D is undetermined. The CDR3 covers 12 residues. The germline gives CDR1 MDHEN, CDR2 SYDVKM. V was cut by 4 bases and J by 7 bases, with 10 bases left in between. This chain's CDR3 is CASSSIGDEAFF. The DNA of the CDR3 is TGTGCCAGCAGTTCTATCGGAGATGAAGCTTTCTTT.